This T cell receptor (beta chain) derives from a study of regulatory T cells in long-lasting Graves disease. iRepertoire HTBI primers and Arm-PCR of CDR3 regions built TCR beta libraries. TCRdb analysed the multiplex PCR reads with MiXCR anew, one entry per CDR3 protein. The sample lists hundreds of thousands of distinct CDR3 sequences; around a fifth were seen once. The table lists this clonotype with many counts. The V gene's germline CDR1 is MNHNS and CDR2 SASEGT. The V and J ends lost 4 bases and 0 bases respectively, with 7 bases between them. The CDR3 runs to 13 residues. Time point here: persistent/refractory GD, antithyroid drugs over 5 years with positive TRAb. The TCR library was prepared using RNA isolated from PBMCs.

The source was peripheral blood mononuclear cells (PBMCs), collected when the disease was refractory, from a patient treated with antithyroid drugs. This sequence joins TRBV6-1 and TRBJ2-7; D remains unclear. The source is a female donor with Graves disease. CDR3 region: CASSGWRSYEQYF. CDR3 in DNA: TGTGCCAGCAGTGGGTGGCGCTCCTACGAGCAGTACTTC.